This TCR beta chain is drawn from a study of blood T cell repertoires in COVID-19. Germline CDR1 reads LNHDA; CDR2 reads SQIVND (reference sequence). CDR3 length equals 14 residues. Trimming left V 3 bases short and J 5 bases short, with 13 bases between. Per the authors' pipeline: Amplification of reference gene primers was used by the study to estimate nucleated cell counts. The data were produced by immunoSEQ multiplex PCR, yet TCRdb's version contains in-frame clones alone and is incomplete. That table supplies the V and J calls and clone size; D and trimming were determined from the DNA. The profile shows 100,000 to 150,000 clones, 70% to 80% of them singletons.

The TCR comes from a man in his forties or fifties with acute or convalescent COVID-19. J is TRBJ1-2 and V is TRBV19; perhaps TRBD1 as D (6 bases). The sequenced sample was peripheral blood. The chain's CDR3 is CASSITGPGYGYTF. The CDR3 coding sequence is TGTGCCAGTAGTATTACAGGGCCCGGGTATGGCTACACCTTC.